The 21 T cell receptor beta chains below all came from one sample that was sequenced in a study of persistence of HIV-infected CD4 T cells. The antigens these receptors bind are not known. Cells were stimulated nonspecifically with anti-CD3/anti-CD28 magnetic beads. Responding CD4+ T cells were sorted by upregulation of both CD40 ligand and CD69. The immunoSEQ assay was version 4, run in survey mode. TCRdb keeps only in-frame clones here, not all; method: immunoSEQ multiplex PCR. The sample shows more than 30,000 clones, about 87% of them seen only once. Sequences were derived from CD4+ T cells sorted from PBMCs after approximately 19-hour stimulation, sampled from a patient who received antiretroviral therapy. These receptors came from an adult man with HIV who was CMV-seropositive.

The chain uses TRBV5-6 and TRBJ2-7, with 12 bases matching TRBD2. Germline V lookup: CDR1 SGHDT, CDR2 YYEEEE. The ends lost 6 bases at V and 0 bases at J; junction bases unmatched: 4. This CDR3 is built from 15 residues. The CDR3 loop reads CASILTSGGSYEQYF. CDR3 DNA sequence: TGTGCCAGCATTCTGACTAGCGGGGGCTCCTACGAGCAGTACTTC.

The CDR3 DNA follows: TGTGCCAGTAGTGACGTGGGCTATCAGCCCCAGCATTTT. Translating it yields CASSDVGYQPQHF. The chain is built from TRBV19 and TRBJ1-5; no clear D. This CDR3 comprises 13 residues. The germline gives CDR1 LNHDA, CDR2 SQIVND (reference sequence). Trimming left V 5 bases short and J 5 bases short, with 10 bases between.

The chain uses TRBV2 and TRBJ2-1; D is perhaps TRBD1 (6 bases). Trimming stripped 7 bases from V and 10 bases from J, with 14 bases between. The CDR3 totals 12 residues. Germline lookup yields CDR1 SNHLY and CDR2 FYNNEI. The CDR3 sequence: CASKQGPVEQFF. The CDR3 DNA reads TGTGCCAGCAAGCAGGGGCCAGTAGAGCAGTTCTTC. Full variable domain (remainder filled in from reference TRBV2 and TRBJ2-1): EPEVTQTPSHQVTQMGQEVILRCVPISNHLYFYWYRQILGQKVEFLVSFYNNEISEKSEIFDDQFSVERPDGSNFTLKIRSTKLEDSAMYFCASKQGPVEQFFGPGTRLTVL.

The chain is built from TRBV5-1 and TRBJ1-1; D not certain. Germline CDR1 and CDR2: SGHRS and YFSETQ. Trimming took 4 bases from V and 1 from J, leaving 14 bases between them. The CDR3 runs 15 residues. The CDR3 loop reads CASSPSLGWNTEAFF. The CDR3 region has the DNA TGCGCCAGCAGCCCATCATTGGGATGGAACACTGAAGCTTTCTTT.

This clone was seen once. The rearrangement joins TRBV19 to TRBJ2-5, with D perhaps matching TRBD2 (5 bases). The V and J ends lost 3 bases and 0 bases respectively, with 8 bases between them. The length of the CDR3 is 14 residues. Germline CDR1 and CDR2: LNHDA and SQIVND (reference sequence). CDR3 amino acids: CASSISAYQETQYF. Written as DNA, the CDR3 is TGTGCCAGTAGTATTAGCGCATACCAAGAGACCCAGTACTTC. The complete variable domain, with remaining parts taken from reference TRBV19 and TRBJ2-5, reads DGGITQSPKYLFRKEGQNVTLSCEQNLNHDAMYWYRQDPGQGLRLIYYSQIVNDFQKGDIAEGYSVSREKKESFPLTVTSAQKNPTAFYLCASSISAYQETQYFGPGTRLLVL.

The gene calls are TRBV6-1 and TRBJ2-5; D may be TRBD1 (6 bases). This CDR3 has 15 amino acids. V was pared by 2 bases and J by 4 bases, with 14 bases between. CDR1 and CDR2 (germline): MNHNS, SASEGT. CDR3: CASSELGTPPETQYF. The CDR3 bases are TGTGCCAGCAGTGAATTGGGGACACCCCCAGAGACCCAGTACTTC.

The chain has TRBV5-1 and TRBJ1-1; no clear D. Germline V gene sequence: CDR1 SGHRS, CDR2 YFSETQ. Trimming shortened V by 2 bases and J by 8 bases, and 16 bases separated the two germline ends. The CDR3 runs 14 residues. The DNA for the CDR3 is TGCGCCAGCAGCTTTGGCAGCCGGCAGCAAGAAGCTTTCTTT. Encoded protein: CASSFGSRQQEAFF.

This clone was counted only a few times. The rearrangement uses TRBV7-2 and TRBJ1-5, with a possible D match to TRBD1 (6 bases). With 4 bases removed from V and 6 bases from J, the gap between germline ends came to 16 bases. The CDR3 sequence is 15 residues long. Germline V CDR1 and CDR2: SGHTA, FQGNSA. The CDR3 DNA reads as TGTGCCAGCAGCTACGACGGGACACATTCTCAGCCCCAGCATTTT. Translating gives CASSYDGTHSQPQHF.

The V gene is TRBV15, the J gene TRBJ1-5; 9 bases fit TRBD1. Per the germline V gene, CDR1 is LNHNV and CDR2 is YYDKDF (reference sequence). The CDR3 loop spans 19 amino acids. Trimming cost V 0 bases and J 2 bases; bases outside gene matches: 11. The CDR3 loop reads CATSRDGGNRGRGNQPQHF. Here the CDR3 DNA reads TGTGCCACCAGCAGAGATGGAGGGAACAGGGGGCGCGGCAATCAGCCCCAGCATTTT.

This rearrangement joins TRBV19 to TRBJ1-2; D is possibly TRBD1 (5 bases). The germline gives CDR1 LNHDA, CDR2 SQIVND (reference sequence). The CDR3 length is 15 residues. V was cut by 5 bases and J by 3 bases, with 16 bases left in between. CDR3 in DNA: TGTGCCAGTAGTCCCCTCGGGCAGGGCTACTATGGCTACACCTTC. This sequence encodes CASSPLGQGYYGYTF.

This chain connects TRBV11-2 to TRBJ2-2; D is possibly TRBD1 or TRBD2 (6 bases each). Germline CDR1 reads SGHAT; CDR2 reads FQNNGV. Trimming took off 1 base at V and 6 bases at J, with 12 bases between the two ends. The CDR3 has 15 residues. In DNA form, the CDR3 reads TGTGCCAGCAGCTTAGTTGGGGGGCCCGCCGGGGAGCTGTTTTTT. Amino acid sequence: CASSLVGGPAGELFF.

V is TRBV27 and J is TRBJ2-3; D is unclear. CDR3 length equals 12 residues. CDR1 is MNHEY, CDR2 SMNVEV, per germline (reference sequence). The V gene lost 6 bases and the J gene lost 0 bases, with 4 bases spanning the gap. The CDR3 region is CASRTSTDTQYF. The CDR3 nucleotides are TGTGCCAGCAGGACTAGCACAGATACGCAGTATTTT.

The J gene is TRBJ2-5, the V gene TRBV2; D may correspond to TRBD1 or TRBD2 (7 bases each). Between the trimmed V and J ends, which lost 3 bases and 5 bases, there was a span of 22 bases. CDR1 and CDR2 (germline): SNHLY, FYNNEI. This CDR3 has 17 amino acids. In nucleotides, the CDR3 is TGTGCCAGCAGTGACTTGTTCGGACAGGTGGGGGGGGAGACCCAGTACTTC. Translated: CASSDLFGQVGGETQYF.

The chain carries TRBV6-5 and TRBJ1-5, with D possibly matching TRBD1 (5 bases). Germline V gene lookup returns CDR1 MNHEY and CDR2 SVGAGI. The CDR3 is 15 residues long. Trimming pared 0 bases from V and 4 bases from J, leaving 10 bases between. Here the CDR3 reads CASSYSRTQNQPQHF. CDR3 nucleotide sequence: TGTGCCAGCAGTTACTCTAGGACACAAAATCAGCCCCAGCATTTT.

Comments on this clone: This sample includes further DNA sequences coding for the same CDR3. The chain uses TRBV5-4 and TRBJ2-1; D is unclear. From germline, CDR1 is SGHNT and CDR2 YYREEE (reference sequence). V was pared by 6 bases and J by 6 bases, with 16 bases between. This CDR3 comprises 14 residues. CDR3 amino acids: CASTKDRSFNEQFF. In DNA, the CDR3 is TGTGCCAGCACGAAGGACCGAAGCTTCAATGAGCAGTTCTTC.

The genes are TRBV6-5 and TRBJ2-7; 8 bases agree with TRBD2. The length of the CDR3 is 16 residues. Germline V gene data show CDR1 as MNHEY and CDR2 as SVGAGI. J gave up 1 base and V 0 bases, and 5 bases lay outside the gene matches. CDR3 sequence reads: CASSYSSGGLSYEQYF. The DNA for the CDR3 is TGTGCCAGCAGTTACTCGAGCGGGGGCTTGTCCTACGAGCAGTACTTC.

V gene TRBV6-1 combines with J gene TRBJ1-2; D not resolved. Trimming removed 2 bases at V and 4 bases at J, with 14 bases between. Germline V gene data show CDR1 as MNHNS and CDR2 as SASEGT. This CDR3 is built from 15 residues. The CDR3 spells CASSELTLGSYGYTF. As DNA, the CDR3 is TGTGCCAGCAGTGAATTAACTCTAGGATCCTATGGCTACACCTTC.

V usage is TRBV4-3 and J usage is TRBJ2-2, with a weak D call TRBD2 (6 bases). The CDR3 is 16 amino acids. Germline V gives CDR1 LGHNA, CDR2 YSLEER. V was trimmed by 0 bases and J by 1 base, leaving 9 bases between them. CDR3 in amino acids: CASSQDTSWNTGELFF. The CDR3 DNA follows: TGCGCCAGCAGCCAAGATACTAGCTGGAACACCGGGGAGCTGTTTTTT.

This chain links TRBV19 with TRBJ2-2; D is unresolved. CDR3 length equals 15 residues. Germline V gene sequence: CDR1 LNHDA, CDR2 SQIVND (reference sequence). Trimming pared 1 base from V and 0 bases from J, leaving 6 bases between. The CDR3 nucleotides read TGTGCCAGTAGTATAGGCACACCGAACACCGGGGAGCTGTTTTTT. This sequence encodes CASSIGTPNTGELFF.

The gene calls are TRBV7-9 and TRBJ1-1, with D maybe TRBD1 (5 bases). The germline CDR1 and CDR2 sequences are SEHNR and FQNEAQ (reference sequence). The CDR3 totals 14 residues. The V gene lost 0 bases and the J gene lost 5 bases, with 10 bases spanning the gap. In DNA, the CDR3 is TGTGCCAGCAGCTTAGCGGGGGGGAGGACTGAAGCTTTCTTT. It encodes CASSLAGGRTEAFF.

The V gene is TRBV7-6, the J gene TRBJ1-1, with unresolved D. The V gene lost 0 bases and the J gene lost 3 bases, with 5 bases spanning the gap. From germline, CDR1 is SGHVS and CDR2 FNYEAQ. The CDR3 length is 13 residues. CDR3 nucleotide sequence: TGTGCCAGCAGCTTAGCCGATTACACTGAAGCTTTCTTT. It translates to CASSLADYTEAFF. Filled out from reference TRBV7-6 and TRBJ1-1, the complete variable domain reads GAGVSQSPRYKVTKRGQDVALRCDPISGHVSLYWYRQALGQGPEFLTYFNYEAQQDKSGLPNDRFSAERPEGSISTLTIQRTEQRDSAMYRCASSLADYTEAFFGQGTRLTVV.